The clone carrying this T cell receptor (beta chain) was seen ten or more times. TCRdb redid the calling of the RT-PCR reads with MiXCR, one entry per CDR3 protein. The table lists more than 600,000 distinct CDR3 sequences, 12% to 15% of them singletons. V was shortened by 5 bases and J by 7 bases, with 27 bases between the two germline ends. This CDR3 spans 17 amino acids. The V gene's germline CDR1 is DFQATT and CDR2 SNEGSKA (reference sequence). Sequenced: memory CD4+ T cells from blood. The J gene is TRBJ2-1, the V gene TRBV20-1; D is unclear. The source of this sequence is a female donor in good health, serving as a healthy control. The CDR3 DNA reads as TGCAGTGCTCCTCAAATGGGCTTCCGTACCTCTAGAAATGAGCAGTTCTTC. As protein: CSAPQMGFRTSRNEQFF.